One sample yielded the 30 T cell receptor beta chains listed below, sequenced in a study of blood T cells in healthy people across ages (dated by TCRdb to between 2014 and 2016). Library method: 5' RACE. The instrument given in TCRdb is Illumina HiSeq 2500. The second PCR ran for about 7 to 11 cycles and used a J-beta primer mix along with a sample-barcoded 5' primer. TCRdb reworked the public reads: Q25 trimming with fastp, MiXCR clone assembly, productive beta chains retained. Every distinct CDR3 protein forms one entry, paired with its most common genes and DNA. This sample lists approximately 730,000 distinct CDR3 sequences; roughly 50% were detected once. 40% to 50% of the sample comes from the top ten. Sample: blood. The receptors were gathered from a man older than 75 in good health.

The chain joins TRBV5-1 to TRBJ2-1; D perhaps matches TRBD1 (5 bases). The germline V gene encodes CDR1 SGHRS and CDR2 YFSETQ. The CDR3 sequence is 16 residues long. Trimming shortened V by 1 base and J by 8 bases, and 19 bases separated the two germline ends. CDR3 nucleotides: TGCGCCAGCAGCTTGTTTTGGCAGGGTAGTTCCGATGAGCAGTTCTTC. This sequence encodes CASSLFWQGSSDEQFF.

The rearrangement links TRBV2 to TRBJ2-3; TRBD2 agrees at 10 bases. The CDR3 spans 16 residues. V was pared by 6 bases and J by 6 bases, with 12 bases of the junction left unmatched. Per the germline V gene, CDR1 is SNHLY and CDR2 is FYNNEI. CDR3 residues: CASRPGTSELTDTQYF. As DNA, the CDR3 is TGTGCCAGCAGACCCGGGACTAGCGAACTCACGGATACGCAGTATTTT.

This chain connects TRBV7-9 to TRBJ2-1; 8 nucleotides match TRBD2. This CDR3 has 17 amino acids. The germline gives CDR1 SEHNR, CDR2 FQNEAQ (reference sequence). V shed 8 bases, J shed 3 bases, and the junction held 15 bases outside the gene matches. CDR3 DNA sequence: TGTGCCAGCGAAGTGGGCGGGACTAGTAATCTCTACAATGAGCAGTTCTTC. Protein product: CASEVGGTSNLYNEQFF.

This chain uses TRBV12-3 or TRBV12-4 with TRBJ1-2; 8 bases are a match to TRBD1. The CDR3 has 15 amino acids. V was clipped by 3 bases and J by 2 bases; unmatched bases: 5. The CDR3 loop reads CASSFQGARNYGYTF. In nucleotides, the CDR3 is TGTGCCAGCAGTTTTCAGGGGGCGCGGAACTATGGCTACACCTTC.

As concerns this clonotype: A read error may produce the germline difference seen at one junction end. This chain connects TRBV15 to TRBJ1-2; possibly TRBD1 for D (5 bases). The CDR3 covers 17 residues. CDR1 is LNHNV, CDR2 YYDKDF, per germline (reference sequence). DNA of the CDR3: TGTGCCACCAGCAGAGATTTAAGACAGTCCGTGCCCTATGACTACACCTTC. Protein sequence: CATSRDLRQSVPYDYTF.

The J gene is TRBJ2-1, the V gene TRBV4-2; a possible D gene is TRBD2 (5 bases). CDR3 length: 14 amino acids. The germline V gene has CDR1 LGHNA and CDR2 YNFKEQ. V lost 0 bases, J lost 14 bases, and 17 bases lay in between. The CDR3 nucleotides read TGTGCCAGCAGCCAAGATCTGGTACCTGGGGAGAAGTTCTTC. Protein: CASSQDLVPGEKFF.

This clonotype came up once. The chain couples TRBV21-1 to TRBJ2-7; the table's D gene call, TRBD2, was not cross checked with the DNA. TRBV21-1 is deemed a pseudogene. The CDR3 consists of 22 residues. CDR3 loop: CASSKVHMTGTSGETVDYEQYF. In DNA form, the CDR3 reads TGTGCCAGCAGCAAAGTGCATATGACCGGGACTAGCGGGGAGACTGTCGACTACGAGCAGTACTTC.

This sequence joins TRBV5-1 and TRBJ2-7; 10 bases are shared with TRBD2. Trimming took 4 bases from V and 3 from J; bases not matched to a gene: 7. Per the germline V gene, CDR1 is SGHRS and CDR2 is YFSETQ. The CDR3 loop spans 15 amino acids. The CDR3, as DNA: TGCGCCAGCAGCCACAAGGCTAGCGGGAGCTACGAGCAGTACTTC. It translates to CASSHKASGSYEQYF.

There are many counts of this clonotype. V is TRBV29-1 and J is TRBJ2-5, with D hard to call. Trimming pared 4 bases from V and 2 bases from J, leaving 8 bases between. Germline CDR1 and CDR2: SQVTM and ANQGSEA. The CDR3 runs 12 residues. This CDR3 reads CSVVGYQETQYF. CDR3 nucleotides: TGCAGCGTTGTAGGATATCAAGAGACCCAGTACTTC.

The chain links TRBV5-1 to TRBJ2-3, with a tentative D call TRBD1 (6 bases). Trimming removed 4 bases from V and 2 bases from J, with 14 bases in between. Germline lookup yields CDR1 SGHRS and CDR2 YFSETQ. This CDR3 spans 15 amino acids. In nucleotides, the CDR3 is TGCGCCAGCAGCCGGGCAGGGGACCACACAGATACGCAGTATTTT. Its translation: CASSRAGDHTDTQYF.

The CDR3 nucleotides are TGTGCCAGCGGAGACAGGGACTACAATGAGCAGTTCTTC. Its protein product is CASGDRDYNEQFF. V is TRBV3-1 and J is TRBJ2-1, with 7 nucleotides matching TRBD1. The CDR3 loop spans 13 amino acids. Losses at the gene ends were 8 bases for V and 3 bases for J; bases not matched to a gene: 4. Per germline, CDR1 LGHDT and CDR2 YNNKEL (reference sequence).

This clonotype appeared a single time. V and J are TRBV5-1 and TRBJ2-2, with D tentatively TRBD1 (6 bases). The CDR3 extends over 15 amino acids. Per the germline V gene, CDR1 is SGHRS and CDR2 is YFSETQ. Between the trimmed V and J ends, which lost 4 bases and 5 bases, there was a span of 15 bases. CDR3 protein: CASSRNRAGTGELFF. In DNA, the CDR3 is TGCGCCAGCAGCCGCAACAGGGCCGGTACCGGGGAGCTGTTTTTT.

The chain couples TRBV6-1 to TRBJ2-2; 8 nucleotides align to TRBD1. The CDR3 covers 17 residues. Per germline, CDR1 MNHNS and CDR2 SASEGT. Trimming at V came to 3 bases and at J to 7 bases, leaving 13 bases not matched to a gene. CDR3 nucleotides: TGTGCCAGCAGTGATGGGAGGACAGGGTTGTATGGCGGGGAGCTGTTTTTT. Translated, it gives CASSDGRTGLYGGELFF.

This clonotype was observed a few times. The V gene is TRBV29-1, the J gene TRBJ1-2, with TRBD1 matching over 10 bases. From germline, CDR1 is SQVTM and CDR2 ANQGSEA. J gave up 3 bases and V 3 bases, and 16 bases lay outside the gene matches. The CDR3 runs to 18 residues. CDR3 sequence (DNA): TGCAGCGTTGATAACAAACGGGACAGGGGATTATTCGACTATGGCTACACCTTC. Translating it yields CSVDNKRDRGLFDYGYTF.

This clonotype came up once. The genes are TRBV5-1 and TRBJ1-1; D ambiguous. Trimming left V 4 bases short and J 1 base short, with 11 bases between. The CDR3 runs 14 residues. CDR1 and CDR2 (germline): SGHRS, YFSETQ. The CDR3 sequence: CASSPGPWNTEAFF. In nucleotides, the CDR3 is TGCGCCAGCAGCCCCGGGCCATGGAACACTGAAGCTTTCTTT.

V is TRBV4-2 and J is TRBJ2-1; 10 nucleotides match TRBD1. Germline V gene sequence: CDR1 LGHNA, CDR2 YNFKEQ. Losses at the gene ends were 0 bases for V and 13 bases for J; bases not matched to a gene: 12. The CDR3 sequence is 16 residues long. CDR3 nucleotide sequence: TGTGCCAGCAGCCAAGATCTGGGACAGGGGAGAGAGACCCAGTTCTTC. Amino acid sequence: CASSQDLGQGRETQFF.

V usage is TRBV5-1 and J usage is TRBJ2-5, with a possible D match to TRBD2 (5 bases). The CDR3 length is 14 residues. With 4 bases removed from V and 5 bases from J, the gap between germline ends came to 15 bases. CDR1 is SGHRS, CDR2 YFSETQ, per germline. CDR3 DNA sequence: TGCGCCAGCAGCGCCTTCGAAAGCGGCGAGACCCAGTACTTC. Its translation is CASSAFESGETQYF. Based on the CDR3 plus reference TRBV5-1 and TRBJ2-5, the full variable domain is KAGVTQTPRYLIKTRGQQVTLSCSPISGHRSVSWYQQTPGQGLQFLFEYFSETQRNKGNFPGRFSGRQFSNSRSEMNVSTLELGDSALYLCASSAFESGETQYFGPGTRLLVL.

V and J are TRBV5-1 and TRBJ1-1; tentative D call: TRBD1 (6 bases). The V end was cut by 3 bases, the J end by 1 base, with 22 bases between. The CDR3 runs to 18 residues. Germline CDR1 SGHRS, CDR2 YFSETQ. The CDR3 spells CASSWADPGALKNTEAFF. The CDR3 DNA is TGCGCCAGCAGCTGGGCCGATCCGGGGGCCCTGAAGAACACTGAAGCTTTCTTT.

This chain connects TRBV20-1 to TRBJ1-2; 7 positions agree with TRBD1. CDR1 and CDR2 (germline): DFQATT, SNEGSKA (reference sequence). The CDR3 length is 14 residues. V gave up 1 base and J gave up 5 bases; unmatched junction bases: 7. The CDR3 DNA reads TGCAGTGCTAGAGGGACAAACAGGGGATATGGCTACACCTTC. Protein product: CSARGTNRGYGYTF.

The chain uses TRBV28 and TRBJ1-4, with 10 bases identical to TRBD1. Germline trimming cut 10 bases from V and 2 bases from J; bases unmatched to any gene: 10. CDR3 size: 16 residues. Germline V gives CDR1 MDHEN, CDR2 SYDVKM. The CDR3 is CATVTGGRVTNEKLFF. Here the CDR3 DNA reads TGTGCCACCGTGACAGGGGGCAGGGTGACTAATGAAAAACTGTTTTTT.

This rearrangement joins TRBV28 to TRBJ2-7; TRBD2 matches 8 bases. V was pared by 5 bases and J by 7 bases, with 10 bases of the junction left unmatched. Germline assignment: CDR1 MDHEN and CDR2 SYDVKM. This CDR3 region has 14 residues. The CDR3 spells CASSQAGVRGEQYF. CDR3 DNA: TGTGCCAGCAGTCAAGCGGGAGTCCGGGGGGAGCAGTACTTC. The full variable domain, completed using reference TRBV28 and TRBJ2-7, is DVKVTQSSRYLVKRTGEKVFLECVQDMDHENMFWYRQDPGLGLRLIYFSYDVKMKEKGDIPEGYSVSREKKERFSLILESASTNQTSMYLCASSQAGVRGEQYFGPGTRLTVT.

The gene calls are TRBV20-1 and TRBJ2-1; 8 positions agree with TRBD2. Germline loops: CDR1 DFQATT, CDR2 SNEGSKA (reference sequence). This CDR3 region has 15 residues. Trimming took 4 bases from V and 2 from J; bases not matched to a gene: 7. CDR3 amino acids: CSAIITGGAYNEQFF. Written as DNA, the CDR3 is TGCAGTGCTATTATTACGGGAGGGGCCTACAATGAGCAGTTCTTC.

The rearrangement links TRBV25-1 to TRBJ1-6, with D maybe TRBD1 (5 bases). From germline, CDR1 is MGHDK and CDR2 SYGVNS. V was cut by 3 bases and J by 4 bases, with 7 bases left in between. The CDR3 has 14 residues. The CDR3 loop reads CASSDGGYNSPLHF. CDR3 nucleotides: TGTGCCAGCAGTGATGGGGGATATAATTCACCCCTCCACTTT.

The chain is built from TRBV5-1 and TRBJ2-7, with D perhaps matching TRBD1 or TRBD2 (5 bases each). This CDR3 contains 15 residues. The germline gives CDR1 SGHRS, CDR2 YFSETQ. The V end was cut by 5 bases, the J end by 0 bases, with 15 bases between. The CDR3 region is CASRRDGISSYEQYF. The CDR3 nucleotides are TGCGCCAGCAGAAGGGACGGGATAAGCTCCTACGAGCAGTACTTC.

This clonotype was detected only a few times. Written as DNA, the CDR3 is TGTGCCATCAGTGAGCGGCAGGGGAACAATGAGCAGTTCTTC. Translated, it gives CAISERQGNNEQFF. V and J are TRBV10-3 and TRBJ2-1, with a possible D match to TRBD1 (6 bases). The CDR3 has 14 residues. CDR1 ENHRY and CDR2 SYGVKD come from the germline V gene. Trimming pared 2 bases from V and 5 bases from J, leaving 10 bases between.

This sequence joins TRBV27 and TRBJ1-2; D not resolved. From germline, CDR1 is MNHEY and CDR2 SMNVEV (reference sequence). Trimming took off 6 bases at V and 7 bases at J, with 18 bases between the two ends. CDR3 size: 14 residues. The CDR3, as DNA: TGTGCCAGCAGATCCGCGAGTCTACTGGGTGGCTACACCTTC. This sequence encodes CASRSASLLGGYTF.

This rearrangement joins TRBV12-3 or TRBV12-4 to TRBJ2-7; perhaps TRBD1 as D (6 bases). The J call is uncertain, as TRBJ2-1 better fits the DNA end. The CDR3 consists of 16 residues. CDR3 sequence reads: CASSFSSRGEGYEQFF. The CDR3 DNA follows: TGTGCCAGCAGTTTCTCCTCCAGGGGAGAGGGATACGAGCAGTTCTTC.

This clonotype occurred a few times. The CDR3 bases are TGTGCCAGCAAGCAGGCTAGCGGGAGTTTCGGTCGGGAGACCCAGTACTTC. It translates to CASKQASGSFGRETQYF. This chain uses TRBV7-2 with TRBJ2-5, with TRBD2 matching 10 bases. The CDR3 spans 17 residues. J gave up 5 bases and V 7 bases, and 16 bases lay outside the gene matches. Germline CDR1 and CDR2: SGHTA and FQGNSA.

The chain links TRBV24-1 to TRBJ1-5, with a possible D match to TRBD1 (5 bases). Per germline, CDR1 KGHDR and CDR2 SFDVKD. This CDR3 is 16 amino acids long. V lost 3 bases and J lost 7, with 18 bases in between. This CDR3 is CATSDPGPPRRQPQHF. The CDR3 coding sequence is TGTGCCACCAGTGATCCAGGGCCCCCCCGGCGGCAGCCCCAGCATTTT.

V is TRBV11-2 and J is TRBJ2-2, with 9 bases that match TRBD1. CDR1 is SGHAT, CDR2 FQNNGV, per germline. With V trimmed by 5 bases and J by 7 bases, 17 bases remained unmatched. This CDR3 spans 18 amino acids. The CDR3 sequence: CASSIDSGRDRVHGELFF. The CDR3 DNA follows: TGTGCCAGCAGCATCGATTCCGGCCGGGACAGGGTTCACGGGGAGCTGTTTTTT.